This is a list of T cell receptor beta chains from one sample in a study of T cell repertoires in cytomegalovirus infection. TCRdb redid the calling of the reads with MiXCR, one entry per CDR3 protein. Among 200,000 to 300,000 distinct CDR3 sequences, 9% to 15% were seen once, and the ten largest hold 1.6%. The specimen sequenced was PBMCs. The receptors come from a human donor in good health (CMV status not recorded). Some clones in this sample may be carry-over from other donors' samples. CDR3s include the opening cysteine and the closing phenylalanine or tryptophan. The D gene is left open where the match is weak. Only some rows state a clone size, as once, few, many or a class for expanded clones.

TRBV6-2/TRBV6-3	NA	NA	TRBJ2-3	CASTREAGQADTQYF	TGTGCCAGCACCAGAGAAGCGGGCCAAGCAGATACGCAGTATTTT
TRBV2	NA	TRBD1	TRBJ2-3	CATGTGRLLGADTQYF	TGTGCCACCGGGACAGGGCGGCTGTTGGGCGCAGATACGCAGTATTTT
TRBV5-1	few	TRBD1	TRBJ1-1	CASSPQTGGISEAFF	TGCGCCAGCAGCCCCCAAACAGGGGGCATCTCTGAAGCTTTCTTT
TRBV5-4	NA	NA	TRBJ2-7	CASSLAREPEQYF	TGTGCCAGCAGCTTGGCGAGGGAACCCGAGCAGTACTTC
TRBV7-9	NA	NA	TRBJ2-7	CASSLGSVSYEQYF	TGTGCCAGCAGCTTAGGCAGCGTTTCCTACGAGCAGTACTTC
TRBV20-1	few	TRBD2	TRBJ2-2	CSARDSLAGPSGGELFF	TGCAGTGCTAGAGATTCCCTAGCGGGCCCCTCGGGAGGGGAGCTGTTTTTT
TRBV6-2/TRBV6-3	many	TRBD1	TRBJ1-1	CASSNRDRAETEAFF	TGTGCCAGCAGCAACCGGGACAGGGCCGAAACTGAAGCTTTCTTT
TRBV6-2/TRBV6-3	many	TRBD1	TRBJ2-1	CASSNLQGVPYNEQFF	TGTGCCAGCAGCAACCTTCAGGGGGTCCCCTACAATGAGCAGTTCTTC
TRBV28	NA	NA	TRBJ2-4	CASSEGSAKNIQYF	TGTGCCAGCTCCGAGGGTTCAGCCAAAAACATTCAGTACTTC
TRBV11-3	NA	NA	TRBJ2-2	CASSQGDLTGELFF	TGTGCCAGCTCCCAAGGGGACCTCACCGGGGAGCTGTTTTTT
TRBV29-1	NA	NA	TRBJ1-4	CSVEPMGLFF	TGCAGCGTTGAACCAATGGGGCTGTTTTTT
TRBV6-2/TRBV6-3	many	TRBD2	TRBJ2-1	CASSYSNSGRGYVNEQFF	TGTGCCAGCAGTTACTCGAACTCCGGGAGGGGATATGTGAATGAGCAGTTCTTC
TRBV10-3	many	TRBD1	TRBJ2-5	CAISESGTVETQYF	TGTGCCATCAGTGAGTCCGGGACAGTAGAGACCCAGTACTTC
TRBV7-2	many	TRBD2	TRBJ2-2	CASSPGTSGSPSFTGELFF	TGTGCCAGCAGCCCAGGGACTAGCGGGAGCCCTTCTTTCACCGGGGAGCTGTTTTTT
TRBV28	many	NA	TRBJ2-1	CASSSNNEQFF	TGTGCCAGCAGTTCGAACAATGAGCAGTTCTTC
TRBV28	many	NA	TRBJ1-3	CASTGDGNTIYF	TGTGCCAGCACCGGCGATGGAAACACCATATATTTT
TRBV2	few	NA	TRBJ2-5	CASRQLQGMGTQYF	TGTGCCAGCAGGCAACTACAGGGAATGGGGACCCAGTACTTC
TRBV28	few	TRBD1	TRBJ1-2	CASSGPGQGPFNYGYTF	TGTGCCAGCAGCGGACCGGGACAGGGACCTTTTAACTATGGCTACACCTTC
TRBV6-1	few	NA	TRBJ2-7	CASSPGFEEQYF	TGTGCCAGCAGTCCGGGTTTCGAGGAGCAGTACTTC
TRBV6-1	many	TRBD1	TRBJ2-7	CASSPMGTGGTYEQYF	TGTGCCAGCAGCCCCATGGGGACAGGGGGGACCTACGAGCAGTACTTC
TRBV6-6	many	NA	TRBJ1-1	CASSPREGAEAFF	TGTGCCAGCAGTCCCAGGGAGGGAGCTGAAGCTTTCTTT
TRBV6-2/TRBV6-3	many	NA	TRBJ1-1	CASSLTQGRMNTEAFF	TGTGCCAGCAGCTTAACACAGGGTCGGATGAACACTGAAGCTTTCTTT
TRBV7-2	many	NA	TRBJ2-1	CASSLTSYEQFF	TGTGCCAGCAGCTTGACTAGTTATGAGCAGTTCTTC
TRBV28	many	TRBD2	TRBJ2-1	CASRTSGRFSYNEQFF	TGTGCCAGCAGGACTAGCGGGAGATTCTCCTACAATGAGCAGTTCTTC